The 6 T cell receptor beta chains listed next were all sequenced from one sample in a study of regulatory T cells in long-lasting Graves disease. Investigators prepared the TCR beta libraries by applying iRepertoire HTBI primers and Arm-PCR of CDR3 regions. A single record per CDR3 protein comes from TCRdb applying MiXCR to the multiplex PCR reads. The sample records roughly 400,000 distinct CDR3 sequences, over 20% being singletons. Time point in this sample: persistent/refractory GD, antithyroid drugs over 5 years with positive TRAb. PBMCs were the source of the RNA used for TCR sequencing. This material consisted of peripheral blood mononuclear cells (PBMCs), taken when the disease was refractory, from a patient treated with antithyroid drugs. The receptors stem from a female donor with Graves disease.

This clonotype showed up many times. V gene TRBV28 combines with J gene TRBJ1-3; D gene ambiguous. CDR3 length equals 16 residues. V lost 2 bases to trimming and J lost 0 bases, with 11 bases between them. Germline V gives CDR1 MDHEN, CDR2 SYDVKM. The CDR3 coding sequence is TGTGCCAGCAGTTTAGGCCGGATCGTCTCTGGAAACACCATATATTTT. Protein product: CASSLGRIVSGNTIYF.

This clonotype was seen many times. Here the CDR3 reads CASSLRIPLGETQYF. In nucleotides, the CDR3 is TGTGCCAGCAGTTTACGGATCCCACTGGGGGAGACCCAGTACTTC. The chain has TRBV28 and TRBJ2-5; D is unclear. The germline CDR1 and CDR2 sequences are MDHEN and SYDVKM. V was clipped by 2 bases and J by 5 bases, with 15 bases between them. This CDR3 contains 15 residues.

Of note for this clonotype: This may be a read error, as it is one base from a much larger clone. V and J are TRBV6-1 and TRBJ1-2, with TRBD1 identical over 7 bases. Per the germline V gene, CDR1 is MNHNS and CDR2 is SASEGT. The CDR3 totals 13 residues. The chain's CDR3 is CASLQGLGYGYAF. In nucleotides, the CDR3 is TGTGCCAGCCTACAGGGGTTGGGGTATGGCTACGCCTTC.

As regards this clonotype: A single base separates this from a much larger clone, so it may be a read error. The V and J genes are TRBV7-9 and TRBJ1-2; D is unclear. CDR1 is SEHNR and CDR2 is FQNEAQ in the germline V gene (reference sequence). The CDR3 sequence is 14 residues long. CDR3 nucleotide sequence: TGTGCCAGCAGCTTAGGGTCTAGCGCCTCTGGCTGCACCTTC. Translated: CASSLGSSASGCTF. Looking up the rest from reference TRBV7-9 and TRBJ1-2 gives the full variable domain: DTGVSQNPRHKITKRGQNVTFRCDPISEHNRLYWYRQTLGQGPEFLTYFQNEAQLEKSRLLSDRFSAERPKGSFSTLEIQRTEQGDSAMYLCASSLGSSASGCTFGSGTRLTVV.

This clonotype was seen many times. The rearrangement uses TRBV6-1 and TRBJ1-1; D ambiguous. The CDR3 sequence is 15 residues long. CDR1 and CDR2 from the germline V gene are MNHNS and SASEGT. Trimming shortened V by 6 bases and J by 1 base, and 15 bases separated the two germline ends. CDR3 loop: CASRYGSGGNTEAFF. Written as DNA, the CDR3 is TGTGCCAGCAGGTATGGGAGTGGAGGGAACACTGAAGCTTTCTTT.

This clonotype was seen ten or more times. This chain links TRBV6-5 with TRBJ2-5, with D hard to call. This CDR3 comprises 14 residues. Looked up from germline, CDR1 is MNHEY and CDR2 is SVGAGI. The V end lost 2 bases, the J end lost 2 bases, and 9 bases lay between the germline ends. Written as DNA, the CDR3 is TGTGCCAGCAGTTACAAGTCCCTTCAAGAGACCCAGTACTTC. Translation gives CASSYKSLQETQYF.